The clone carrying this T cell receptor (beta chain) was observed once. The V segment lost 3 bases and the J segment 9 bases; nucleotides outside the gene matches: 10. The length of the CDR3 is 15 residues. Germline lookup yields CDR1 MNHEY and CDR2 SMNVEV (reference sequence). Original processing notes: Amplified reference gene primers provided the basis for estimating nucleated cell counts. Assay: immunoSEQ multiplex PCR; the TCRdb copy retains only in-frame clones and omits some. D and trimming were read from the DNA, whereas the V and J calls and clone size are those reported in that table. Of 250,000 to 350,000 clones in the sample, around 82% were seen once. This record comes from a study of blood T cell repertoires in COVID-19. For the study at large: From the United States, Italy and Spain came samples of acute and convalescent COVID-19.

It was during active infection that Seattle patients were enrolled and then longitudinally followed. The sequence was obtained from a person aged 70 to 85 with COVID-19, enrolled during active disease. Material: peripheral blood. The rearrangement links TRBV27 to TRBJ2-7; the match to TRBD1 covers 11 bases. For the CDR3, the DNA is TGTGCCAGCAGTTTTAACTCCGGGACAGGGGGGTGGCAGTACTTC. Translated, it gives CASSFNSGTGGWQYF.